Given below is one T cell receptor beta chain in context. Its antigen is still unknown. This sample was included in a study of T cell responses to AZD1222 COVID-19 vaccine. Study-wide points: Only a handful of AZD1222 recipients were seropositive at baseline.

TCRdb's table, derived via immunoSEQ multiplex PCR, lists solely in-frame clones and lacks some. Of about 110,000 clones in the sample, over 75% were seen once. The sequence derives from an adult who received the AZD1222 COVID-19 vaccine. Sequencing used peripheral blood, obtained 28 days after the second AZD1222 dose.

As DNA, the CDR3 is TGTGCCAGCAGCTCCAGGGGGGCGCGGGACTATGGCTACACCTTC. It is translated as CASSSRGARDYGYTF. This chain joins TRBV11-2 and TRBJ1-2; 7 bases match TRBD1. The CDR3 is made up of 15 amino acids. Losses at the gene ends were 4 bases for V and 3 bases for J; bases not matched to a gene: 8. Germline V gene lookup returns CDR1 SGHAT and CDR2 FQNNGV.